These T cell receptor beta chains were read from a single sample in a study of shared clonotypes between healthy human individuals. Sequencing was performed with immunoSEQ multiplex PCR; in TCRdb, only in-frame clones are kept and a portion is missing. The sample records hundreds of thousands of clones, roughly 96% being singletons. The sample taken for sequencing was naive CD8+ T cells sorted from blood. The receptors stem from a woman in her 30s in good health. CDR3s include the opening cysteine and the closing phenylalanine or tryptophan. D genes are given only for firm matches. The size field is filled for only some rows; it gives once, few, many or a size class.

.,TRBJ2-7,.,TRBV29-1,13,TGCAGCGTTGATCTTGGGGGTATCTACGAGCAGTACTTC,CSVDLGGIYEQYF
TRBD2,TRBJ2-7,.,TRBV29-1,15,TGCAGCGTCCTCGGACTAGCGGGAGATCTCTACGAGCAGTACTTC,CSVLGLAGDLYEQYF
TRBD2,TRBJ2-6,.,TRBV15,17,TGTGCCACCACGACTAGCGGGATGTCCTCTGGGGCCAACGTCCTGACTTTC,CATTTSGMSSGANVLTF
.,TRBJ2-7,.,TRBV6-5,12,TGTGCCAGCAGTTCAGACTACTACGAGCAGTACTTC,CASSSDYYEQYF
.,TRBJ2-7,.,TRBV21-1,15,TGTGCCAGCAGCGATGGGACAGCCGCCCCCGACGAGCAGTACTTC,CASSDGTAAPDEQYF
.,TRBJ1-1,once,TRBV10-2,15,TGCGCCAGCAGTGAGTCGGGGGGGGGTTACACTGAAGCTTTCTTT,CASSESGGGYTEAFF
.,TRBJ1-3,.,TRBV5-6,16,TGTGCCAGCAGCTTGGCCGCTGACACCTCTGGAAACACCATATATTTT,CASSLAADTSGNTIYF
.,TRBJ2-1,.,TRBV5-1,14,TGCGCCAGCAGTTATTATAGGACAGCAAATGAGCAGTTCTTC,CASSYYRTANEQFF
.,TRBJ2-7,.,TRBV29-1,13,TGCAGCGTCCTGTCCCCGGATAGCTACGAGCAGTACTTC,CSVLSPDSYEQYF
TRBD2,TRBJ2-4,.,TRBV7-6,17,TGTGCCAGCAGCCCAAGTCTAGCGGGAGTTACCAAAAACATTCAGTACTTC,CASSPSLAGVTKNIQYF
TRBD2,TRBJ2-1,.,TRBV5-5,14,TGTGCCAGCCCCCGAGCGGGAAGTTACAATGAGCAGTTCTTC,CASPRAGSYNEQFF
.,TRBJ1-1,.,TRBV6-5,15,TGTGCCAGCAGTTACTCGTTCTGGAGGAACACTGAAGCTTTCTTT,CASSYSFWRNTEAFF
TRBD1,TRBJ2-5,.,TRBV7-6,17,TGTGCCAGCAGCTTAGGATACGGGACAGGGGGCCGCGAGACCCAGTACTTC,CASSLGYGTGGRETQYF
.,TRBJ2-1,.,TRBV28,14,TGTGCCAGCAGTTTAGGTGGCTTCCACAATGAGCAGTTCTTC,CASSLGGFHNEQFF
.,TRBJ1-1,.,TRBV5-1,17,TGCGCCAGCAGCGAGTTAGACCCCGGTCTGGTGGGCACTGAAGCTTTCTTT,CASSELDPGLVGTEAFF
.,TRBJ1-2,.,TRBV6-5,11,TGTGCCAGCAGTCAGAACGGAGGCTACACCTTC,CASSQNGGYTF
TRBD2,TRBJ2-1,.,TRBV7-2,16,TGTGCCAGCAGCTTGGGACTAGCGGCCTACTACAATGAGCAGTTCTTC,CASSLGLAAYYNEQFF
.,TRBJ2-5,.,TRBV7-8,16,TGTGCCAGCAGCCCCGGCGCAGAAGAGGTAGAAGAGACCCAGTACTTC,CASSPGAEEVEETQYF
.,TRBJ1-1,.,TRBV6-5,11,TGTGCCAGCAGCATCGGAGGCGAGGCTTTCTTT,CASSIGGEAFF
.,TRBJ1-5,.,TRBV19,14,TGTGCCAGTAGTATATTGACAGGCCGCCAGCCCCAGCATTTT,CASSILTGRQPQHF
.,TRBJ2-1,.,TRBV12-5,13,TGTGCTAGTGGTTCCGGGGGTTACAATGAGCAGTTCTTC,CASGSGGYNEQFF
.,TRBJ1-5,.,TRBV2,15,TGTGCCAGCAGATCCGGGACGGCAAGCAATCAGCCCCAGCATTTT,CASRSGTASNQPQHF
TRBD2,TRBJ2-2,.,TRBV5-1,15,TGCGCCAGCAGCTTGGTACTAGCGGGAGCCGGGGAGCTGTTTTTT,CASSLVLAGAGELFF
TRBD1,TRBJ1-1,.,TRBV27,16,TGTGCCAGCAACCCTAGCTGGGGACAGACGAACACTGAAGCTTTCTTT,CASNPSWGQTNTEAFF